The entry below gives a single TCR beta chain sequence along with its context. The sample originates from a study of blood T cell repertoires in COVID-19. Whole-study context: PBMCs, B-cell-depleted T cells, or T cells were the source of the cDNA or gDNA that made up the material.

The CDR3 sequence is 12 residues long. Looked up from germline, CDR1 is SGHNT and CDR2 is YYREEE (reference sequence). Trimming took 1 base from V and 8 from J, leaving 6 bases between them. As handled by the study authors: From reference gene primer amplification, estimates of nucleated cell counts were derived. Produced via immunoSEQ multiplex PCR; TCRdb's table is partial and in-frame only. V, J and clone size reflect that table, while D and trimming were determined from the DNA. The sample contains around 250,000 clones, around 86% of which appear only once. This chain uses TRBV5-4 with TRBJ1-4; no clear D. Material: peripheral blood. This TCR came from a man aged 25 to 40 who had recovered from COVID-19. In DNA form, the CDR3 reads TGTGCCAGCAGCTTGAATGCGGAAAAACTGTTTTTT. This codes for CASSLNAEKLFF.